These T cell receptor beta chains were read from a single sample in a study of technical replicates of blood from a few donors. Measured with immunoSEQ multiplex PCR; TCRdb has only the in-frame clones, and not every one. The sample lists 75,000 to 100,000 clones, about 94% occurring once. Sequencing was done on a sample of T cells isolated from PBMCs. Receptors originate from a human donor in good health. Both conserved end residues are part of each CDR3. D genes are given only for firm matches. The size of a clone is reported for some rows only, either as once, few or many, or as a class for expanded clones.

>TRBV5-6|TRBD1|.|TRBJ1-2
TGTGCCAGCAGCAACCCGGGACAGCCTTATGGCTACACCTTC
CASSNPGQPYGYTF
>TRBV5-1|TRBD1|.|TRBJ2-7
TGCGCCAGCAGCTACCTCGGGACAGAGGGGATCAGTGACGAGCAGTACTTC
CASSYLGTEGISDEQYF
>TRBV5-4|.|.|TRBJ1-5
TGTGCCAGCAGCTTGGGGGCCTCGGAGCCCCAGCATTTT
CASSLGASEPQHF
>TRBV5-4|TRBD1|.|TRBJ1-2
TGTGCCAGCAGCTTAGGGGACAGCTTACAAGGGGGTGGCTACACCTTC
CASSLGDSLQGGGYTF
>TRBV30|.|.|TRBJ1-2
TGTGCCTGGAGTGTAGGGGGTGGGGACTATGGCTACACCTTC
CAWSVGGGDYGYTF
>TRBV9|TRBD1|.|TRBJ2-5
TGTGCCAGCAGCCCCCGCCGGACAGGACAAGAGACCCAGTACTTC
CASSPRRTGQETQYF
>TRBV28|.|.|TRBJ2-7
TGTGCCAGCAGCCCCACCTATTCCCCTACCTACGAGCAGTACTTC
CASSPTYSPTYEQYF
>TRBV10-3|.|.|TRBJ1-1
TGTGCCATCAGTGTTAAGATACGGTCAGCGATAAACACTGAAGCTTTCTTT
CAISVKIRSAINTEAFF
>TRBV19|TRBD1|.|TRBJ1-2
TGTGCCAGTATCCCTGGACAGGCCGGGGTGAGCTATGGCTACACCTTC
CASIPGQAGVSYGYTF
>TRBV7-9|.|.|TRBJ2-7
TGTGCCAGCAGCTCGGGACTTGTACCCTACGAGCAGTACTTC
CASSSGLVPYEQYF
>TRBV9|TRBD1|.|TRBJ1-2
TGTGCCAGCAGTAAATCAGGGGGAGCTAACTATGGCTACACCTTC
CASSKSGGANYGYTF
>TRBV4-1|TRBD2|.|TRBJ2-1
TGCGCCAGCAGCCATGGCCTGAGCGGGGGGCCTGTCAATGAGCAGTTCTTC
CASSHGLSGGPVNEQFF
>TRBV2|.|.|TRBJ2-6
TGTGCCAGCAGTCCAAAATCTGGGGCCAACGTCCTGACTTTC
CASSPKSGANVLTF
>TRBV6-5|.|.|TRBJ2-7
TGTGCCAGCAGCCCGGACTTTAATGAGCAGTACTTC
CASSPDFNEQYF
>TRBV7-6|.|.|TRBJ2-7
TGTGCCAGCAGCTCCCCGGGACATAACTACGAGCAGTACTTC
CASSSPGHNYEQYF
>TRBV7-6|.|.|TRBJ2-1
TGTGCCAGCAGCTTAGGGTATCTCACAACCCCGGGGAGCTCCTACAATGAGCAGTTCTTC
CASSLGYLTTPGSSYNEQFF
>TRBV4-1|.|.|TRBJ1-2
TGCGCCAGCAGCCCCCTTATGGACAGACGCTACCCCTTTGACTATGGCTACACCTTC
CASSPLMDRRYPFDYGYTF
>TRBV6-1|TRBD2|.|TRBJ2-5
TGTGCCAGTCAACTAGCGGAACAAGAGACCCAGTACTTC
CASQLAEQETQYF
>TRBV19|TRBD1|.|TRBJ1-2
TGTGCCAGTAGTATTCGTCAGGGGGCGGTTGGCTACACCTTC
CASSIRQGAVGYTF
>TRBV29-1|.|.|TRBJ2-5
TGCAGCGTTGAAGCCGCGGATCAGATCCAAGAGACCCAGTACTTC
CSVEAADQIQETQYF
>TRBV4-1|.|once|TRBJ1-5
TGCGCCAGCAGCCGCGTGCCACCGGGCTTTATCGAGGGGCCCCAGCATTTT
CASSRVPPGFIEGPQHF
>TRBV7-9|TRBD1|.|TRBJ1-1
TGTGCCAGCAGCGCGAGGGGACAGGGCGTTGAAGCTTTCTTT
CASSARGQGVEAFF
>TRBV7-7|TRBD1|.|TRBJ2-7
TGTGCTAGCAGCGCCGGGACAGGCAGCTCCTACGAGCAGTACTTC
CASSAGTGSSYEQYF
>TRBV7-9|TRBD1|.|TRBJ1-6
TGTGCCAGCAGCTTAGGGCAGGGGGCAGGGGCTAATTCACCCCTCCACTTT
CASSLGQGAGANSPLHF
>TRBV4-1|.|.|TRBJ1-5
TGCGCCAGCAGCCCCTCAAGAGCCAAAGATCTCCCCCAGCATTTT
CASSPSRAKDLPQHF
>TRBV6-5|TRBD1|.|TRBJ1-2
TGTGCCAGCAGTTACTCGGGACAGGGCAAAGATGGCTACACCTTC
CASSYSGQGKDGYTF
>TRBV7-9|.|.|TRBJ2-1
TGTGCCAGCAGCCCAACTTCGGGACGGACAGACAATGAGCAGTTCTTC
CASSPTSGRTDNEQFF
>TRBV6-1|.|once|TRBJ1-2
TGTGCCGGTTGGGGAGGCGGTTATGGCTACACCTTC
CAGWGGGYGYTF
>TRBV2|TRBD1|.|TRBJ2-2
TGTGCCAGCAGTGATAGTCGGGACAGGGACACCGGGGAGCTGTTTTTT
CASSDSRDRDTGELFF
>TRBV6-5|TRBD1|.|TRBJ2-5
TGTGCCACCTTGCTCCCGTCGACAGGGACGAAGACCCAGTACTTC
CATLLPSTGTKTQYF
>TRBV5-1|TRBD1|.|TRBJ2-7
TGCGCCAGCAGCTTGGCCGTTGGGGACAGCAGCTACGAGCAGTACTTC
CASSLAVGDSSYEQYF
>TRBV2|.|.|TRBJ1-2
TGTGCCAGCAGTGAGACTCAGGGCTATGGCTACACCTTC
CASSETQGYGYTF
>TRBV11-3|.|.|TRBJ1-3
TGTGCCAGCAGCTTAAGCGGCTACTCTGGAAACACCATATATTTT
CASSLSGYSGNTIYF